This T cell receptor beta chain was recovered during a study of patients and donors after allogeneic stem cell transplantation. MiXCR, applied by TCRdb to the RT-PCR reads, yields one record per CDR3 protein. The sample lists about 57,000 distinct CDR3 sequences; roughly 15% were seen once. The CDR3 is made up of 14 amino acids. Per germline, CDR1 SGHRS and CDR2 YFSETQ. The V segment lost 4 bases and the J segment 3 bases; nucleotides outside the gene matches: 5. V gene TRBV5-1 combines with J gene TRBJ2-7; 9 bases fit TRBD1. Sequencing was carried out using blood, either unsorted or a sorted T cell fraction (not recorded which). This sequence was found in a human donor who was either an allogeneic HSCT recipient or a stem cell or donor lymphocyte infusion donor (not recorded which). It is not recorded whose cells these are; they may come from a transplant donor. In nucleotides, the CDR3 is TGCGCCAGCAGCACGACAGGGGGAATCTACGAGCAGTACTTC. It is translated as CASSTTGGIYEQYF.